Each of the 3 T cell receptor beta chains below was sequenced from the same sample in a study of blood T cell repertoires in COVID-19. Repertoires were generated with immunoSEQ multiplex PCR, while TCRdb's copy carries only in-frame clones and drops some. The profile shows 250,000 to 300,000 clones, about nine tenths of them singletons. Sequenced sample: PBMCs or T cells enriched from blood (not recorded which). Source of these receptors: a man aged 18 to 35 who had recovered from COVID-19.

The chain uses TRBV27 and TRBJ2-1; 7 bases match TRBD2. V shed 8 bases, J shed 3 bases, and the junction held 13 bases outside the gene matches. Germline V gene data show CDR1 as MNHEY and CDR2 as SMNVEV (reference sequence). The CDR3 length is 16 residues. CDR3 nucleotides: TGTGCCAGCCGCGCCTCTAGCGGTCGTTACTACAATGAGCAGTTCTTC. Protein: CASRASSGRYYNEQFF.

The CDR3 region is CASSEDRVNTEAFF. The DNA for the CDR3 is TGTGCCAGCAGTGAGGACAGGGTAAACACTGAAGCTTTCTTT. The V and J genes are TRBV6-1 and TRBJ1-1, with TRBD1 identical over 8 bases. V shed 3 bases and J 2 bases; nucleotides not matched to a gene: 2. The CDR3 runs 14 residues. Per germline, CDR1 MNHNS and CDR2 SASEGT.

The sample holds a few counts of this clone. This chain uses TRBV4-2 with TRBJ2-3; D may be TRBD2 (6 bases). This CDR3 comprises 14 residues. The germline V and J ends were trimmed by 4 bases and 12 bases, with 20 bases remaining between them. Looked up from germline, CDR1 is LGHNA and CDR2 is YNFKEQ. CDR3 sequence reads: CASSPRIAGSFQYF. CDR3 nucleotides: TGTGCCAGCAGCCCAAGGATCGCGGGGTCCTTCCAGTATTTT.